The TCR beta chain described here comes from a study of PD-L1 blockade in urothelial cancer. As for the study in general: Prior chemotherapy in patients spanned 0 to 3 regimens.

This table comes from immunoSEQ multiplex PCR, and its TCRdb copy is limited to in-frame clones, with some not included. Among some 120,000 clones listed, 70% to 85% were seen once. Time point denoted: pretreatment peripheral blood. This specimen consisted of PBMCs, obtained around atezolizumab (anti-PD-L1) treatment. This TCR was recovered from a man aged 50-60 years with urothelial cancer.

CDR3 residues: CASSPRQGNTEAFF. CDR3 bases: TGTGCCAGCAGCCCCCGACAGGGAAACACTGAAGCTTTCTTT. V and J are TRBV5-4 and TRBJ1-1, with 7 bases fitting TRBD1. The CDR3 has 14 amino acids. CDR1 is SGHNT, CDR2 YYREEE, per germline (reference sequence). Trimming at V came to 4 bases and at J to 2 bases, leaving 5 bases not matched to a gene. Supplemented by reference TRBV5-4 and TRBJ1-1, the full variable domain reads ETGVTQSPTHLIKTRGQQVTLRCSSQSGHNTVSWYQQALGQGPQFIFQYYREEENGRGNFPPRFSGLQFPNYSSELNVNALELDDSALYLCASSPRQGNTEAFFGQGTRLTVV.